Presented here are 27 T cell receptor beta chains from one specimen sequenced in a study of T cell responses to AZD1222 COVID-19 vaccine (dated by TCRdb to about 2021). Receptor libraries were prepared by the immunoSEQ multiplex PCR assay. TCRdb limited this immuneACCESS table to in-frame rearrangements with V and J called. A share of clones is missing; checked studies link under half to unresolved V genes, and the rest is unexplained. The sample includes about 150,000 clones, with about 85% observed a single time. Of the sample, under 8% is held by the ten largest clones. Per the publication, the time point label means: sample from adult after SARS-CoV-2 infection, after symptom onset. Sequencing was performed on peripheral blood, taken after recovery from COVID-19. These receptor sequences come from an adult who had recovered from COVID-19.

The chain is built from TRBV5-1 and TRBJ1-6; D may be TRBD1 (6 bases). This CDR3 contains 16 residues. From germline, CDR1 is SGHRS and CDR2 YFSETQ. V dropped 1 base and J dropped 8 bases, with 16 bases sitting between them. CDR3 amino acids: CASSLLGGREDSPLHF. CDR3 bases: TGCGCCAGCAGCTTGCTTGGGGGGCGCGAAGATTCACCCCTCCACTTT.

This chain links TRBV5-6 with TRBJ1-3, with unresolved D. Trimming cost V 2 bases and J 0 bases, with 9 bases left between them. From germline, CDR1 is SGHDT and CDR2 YYEEEE. The CDR3 consists of 15 residues. CDR3 protein: CASSFKTLSGNTIYF. The CDR3 nucleotides are TGTGCCAGCAGCTTCAAAACACTCTCTGGAAACACCATATATTTT.

This chain uses TRBV9 with TRBJ2-1; the D gene is possibly TRBD1 (6 bases). The CDR3 sequence is 17 residues long. CDR1 and CDR2 from the germline V gene are SGDLS and YYNGEE. V was cut by 0 bases and J by 2 bases, with 15 bases left in between. The CDR3 DNA is TGTGCCAGCAGCGTAGGAGAGGGGACAAGGACCTACAATGAGCAGTTCTTC. Encoded protein: CASSVGEGTRTYNEQFF.

The chain joins TRBV6-5 to TRBJ1-1; D unclear. V lost 7 bases and J 5 bases, leaving 14 bases between the germline ends. The CDR3 covers 13 residues. Germline CDR1 reads MNHEY; CDR2 reads SVGAGI. The CDR3 DNA reads as TGTGCCAGCACCTCCACAAGGGTGACTGAAGCTTTCTTT. The encoded protein is CASTSTRVTEAFF.

The V and J genes are TRBV2 and TRBJ1-4, with D possibly matching TRBD1 (6 bases). V was pared by 6 bases and J by 4 bases, with 12 bases between. Germline V gene data show CDR1 as SNHLY and CDR2 as FYNNEI. This CDR3 spans 14 amino acids. The CDR3 loop reads CASRYRDHNEKLFF. DNA for the CDR3: TGTGCCAGCAGGTACAGGGACCATAATGAAAAACTGTTTTTT.

The gene calls are TRBV10-2 and TRBJ2-5; 12 bases align to TRBD2. The CDR3 length is 15 residues. V trimming: 5 bases; J trimming: 5 bases; junction bases outside the gene matches: 6. The germline CDR1 and CDR2 sequences are WSHSY and SAAADI. This CDR3 is CASSLLAGGSETQYF. As DNA, the CDR3 is TGCGCCAGCAGTTTACTAGCGGGAGGAAGCGAGACCCAGTACTTC.

This sequence joins TRBV5-1 and TRBJ1-1, with TRBD1 as a possible D gene (5 bases). There are 15 residues in the CDR3. Per germline, CDR1 SGHRS and CDR2 YFSETQ. V lost 1 base and J 0 bases, leaving 10 bases between the germline ends. The CDR3 loop is CASSLLPDMNTEAFF. The CDR3 DNA follows: TGCGCCAGCAGCTTGTTACCGGACATGAACACTGAAGCTTTCTTT.

V is TRBV5-1 and J is TRBJ1-2; 9 bases align to TRBD1. In germline, CDR1 is SGHRS, CDR2 YFSETQ. This CDR3 spans 13 amino acids. Trimming took 7 bases from V and 5 from J; bases not matched to a gene: 6. Here the CDR3 DNA reads TGCGCCAGCGCTCCGGGACAGGGTTATGGCTACACCTTC. Its protein is CASAPGQGYGYTF. Based on the CDR3 plus reference TRBV5-1 and TRBJ1-2, the full variable domain is KAGVTQTPRYLIKTRGQQVTLSCSPISGHRSVSWYQQTPGQGLQFLFEYFSETQRNKGNFPGRFSGRQFSNSRSEMNVSTLELGDSALYLCASAPGQGYGYTFGSGTRLTVV.

The chain couples TRBV14 to TRBJ1-1; D is ambiguous. Germline V gene data show CDR1 as SGHDN and CDR2 as FVKESK. Trimming shortened V by 0 bases and J by 4 bases, and 6 bases separated the two germline ends. The CDR3 sequence is 13 residues long. Here the CDR3 DNA reads TGTGCCAGCAGCCAAGAGCGGACCACTGAAGCTTTCTTT. As protein: CASSQERTTEAFF. Together with reference TRBV14 and TRBJ1-1, the CDR3 gives the full variable domain: EAGVTQFPSHSVIEKGQTVTLRCDPISGHDNLYWYRRVMGKEIKFLLHFVKESKQDESGMPNNRFLAERTGGTYSTLKVQPAELEDSGVYFCASSQERTTEAFFGQGTRLTVV.

This chain links TRBV3-1 (or the pseudogene TRBV3-2) with TRBJ2-7; 7 positions match TRBD1. CDR1 and CDR2 (germline): LGHDT, YNNKEL (reference sequence). V lost 0 bases and J lost 2; bases outside the gene matches: 4. The CDR3 contains 15 residues. The DNA of the CDR3 is TGTGCCAGCAGCCAAGAGATGGGACAGACCTACGAGCAGTACTTC. Translated, it gives CASSQEMGQTYEQYF.

The chain has TRBV5-1 and TRBJ1-3; D gene unclear. Per the germline V gene, CDR1 is SGHRS and CDR2 is YFSETQ. The CDR3 has 14 amino acids. The ends were cut back, 5 bases at V and 2 bases at J, with 11 bases in the middle. CDR3 sequence (DNA): TGCGCCAGCAGGGACCCAAAGGCTGGAAACACCATATATTTT. Amino acid sequence: CASRDPKAGNTIYF.

The rearrangement links TRBV5-1 to TRBJ2-1, with 8 nucleotides matching TRBD2. Trimming cost V 1 base and J 6 bases; bases outside gene matches: 6. The CDR3 extends over 15 amino acids. Germline CDR1 SGHRS, CDR2 YFSETQ. The DNA of the CDR3 is TGCGCCAGCAGCTTGACGGCGGGAGGAACCAATGAGCAGTTCTTC. Its protein is CASSLTAGGTNEQFF. Complete variable domain (other parts from reference TRBV5-1 and TRBJ2-1): KAGVTQTPRYLIKTRGQQVTLSCSPISGHRSVSWYQQTPGQGLQFLFEYFSETQRNKGNFPGRFSGRQFSNSRSEMNVSTLELGDSALYLCASSLTAGGTNEQFFGPGTRLTVL.

The sample holds one count of this clone. The chain employs TRBV3-1 (or the pseudogene TRBV3-2) and TRBJ1-3; 7 bases are shared with TRBD1. The CDR3 runs 17 residues. Trimming took 0 bases from V and 1 from J; bases not matched to a gene: 6. Germline V CDR1 and CDR2: LGHDT, YNNKEL (reference sequence). The CDR3 sequence is CASSQDHRTGSGNTIYF. The DNA of the CDR3 is TGTGCCAGCAGCCAAGATCACCGGACAGGATCTGGAAACACCATATATTTT.

The gene calls are TRBV7-2 and TRBJ1-1; D is undetermined. Trimming took 1 base from V and 8 from J, leaving 8 bases between them. CDR3 size: 12 residues. Germline-derived CDR1 and CDR2 are SGHTA and FQGNSA. The CDR3 protein is CASSLGQVEAFF. The CDR3 nucleotides are TGTGCCAGCAGCTTAGGTCAGGTCGAAGCTTTCTTT. Full variable domain (outside the CDR3, taken from reference TRBV7-2 and TRBJ1-1): GAGVSQSPSNKVTEKGKDVELRCDPISGHTALYWYRQSLGQGLEFLIYFQGNSAPDKSGLPSDRFSAERTGGSVSTLTIQRTQQEDSAVYLCASSLGQVEAFFGQGTRLTVV.

This clone was detected only a few times. The chain employs TRBV7-9 and TRBJ1-1; D unresolved. Trimming stripped 6 bases from V and 0 bases from J, with 2 bases between. The CDR3 has 11 residues. The germline V gene has CDR1 SEHNR and CDR2 FQNEAQ (reference sequence). The CDR3 DNA follows: TGTGCCAGCAGGCTGAACACTGAAGCTTTCTTT. Encoded protein: CASRLNTEAFF.

The count of this clone is one. The chain joins TRBV4-2 to TRBJ2-2; D is ambiguous. Germline CDR1 reads LGHNA; CDR2 reads YNFKEQ. Trimming stripped 0 bases from V and 3 bases from J, with 5 bases between. The length of the CDR3 is 14 residues. The CDR3 DNA sequence: TGTGCCAGCAGCCAAGAGGGTCACACCGGGGAGCTGTTTTTT. Protein product: CASSQEGHTGELFF.

The chain couples TRBV5-5 to TRBJ1-1; no clear D gene. CDR3 length: 14 amino acids. Trimming removed 3 bases from V and 1 base from J, with 10 bases in between. Germline CDR1 reads SGHKS; CDR2 reads YYEKEE (reference sequence). CDR3 sequence: CASSSWVGNTEAFF. CDR3 DNA: TGTGCCAGCAGCTCGTGGGTGGGGAACACTGAAGCTTTCTTT.

The rearrangement links TRBV11-1 to TRBJ2-3; no reliable D call. Trimming removed 3 bases at V and 5 bases at J, with 9 bases between. Germline V gives CDR1 SGHAT, CDR2 FQDESV (reference sequence). The CDR3 spans 13 residues. CDR3 nucleotide sequence: TGTGCCAGCAGCTTTGGTGTTCGAGATACGCAGTATTTT. It encodes CASSFGVRDTQYF.

J is TRBJ2-3 and V is TRBV9, with a tentative D call TRBD2 (6 bases). Trimming cost V 0 bases and J 7 bases, with 9 bases left between them. This CDR3 comprises 13 residues. Looked up from germline, CDR1 is SGDLS and CDR2 is YYNGEE. The DNA of the CDR3 is TGTGCCAGCAGCGTAGAGACTAGAAATACGCAGTATTTT. Translating gives CASSVETRNTQYF. The whole variable domain, filled in from reference TRBV9 and TRBJ2-3, reads DSGVTQTPKHLITATGQRVTLRCSPRSGDLSVYWYQQSLDQGLQFLIQYYNGEERAKGNILERFSAQQFPDLHSELNLSSLELGDSALYFCASSVETRNTQYFGPGTRLTVL.

The chain joins TRBV5-1 to TRBJ2-7; D is possibly TRBD2 (5 bases). This CDR3 has 13 amino acids. The germline CDR1 and CDR2 sequences are SGHRS and YFSETQ. Trimming took off 4 bases at V and 2 bases at J, with 10 bases between the two ends. The DNA of the CDR3 is TGCGCCAGCAGCCTGGACGGGGCCTACGAGCAGTACTTC. Translation gives CASSLDGAYEQYF.

The CDR3 DNA follows: TGTGCCAGTAGGAAAGGGGGACAGTCCAACTATGGCTACACCTTC. It yields the protein CASRKGGQSNYGYTF. The chain employs TRBV19 and TRBJ1-2, with 7 bases matching TRBD1. The CDR3 sequence is 15 residues long. Germline values: CDR1 LNHDA, CDR2 SQIVND (reference sequence). J lost 2 bases, V lost 6 bases, and 9 bases had no gene match.

Only a few counts were recorded for this clone. The chain is built from TRBV19 and TRBJ1-1; D is uncertain. V was shortened by 3 bases and J by 6 bases, with 8 bases between the two germline ends. The CDR3 is 12 amino acids. Germline V lookup: CDR1 LNHDA, CDR2 SQIVND (reference sequence). The CDR3 region has the DNA TGTGCCAGTAGTATTGCCGGGGCTGAAGCTTTCTTT. The encoded protein is CASSIAGAEAFF.

The chain joins TRBV4-2 to TRBJ2-1; 9 nucleotides align to TRBD2. Germline V gene sequence: CDR1 LGHNA, CDR2 YNFKEQ. The CDR3 has 15 residues. The J segment lost 10 bases and the V segment lost 0 bases, leaving 7 bases of the junction unmatched. In DNA, the CDR3 is TGTGCCAGCAGCCAAGATAGGTCTAGCGGGAAAGAGCAGTTCTTC. This gives the protein CASSQDRSSGKEQFF.

This rearrangement joins TRBV19 to TRBJ2-5; possible D gene TRBD1, 5 bases. The germline V and J ends were trimmed by 1 base and 1 base, with 10 bases remaining between them. CDR1 and CDR2 (germline): LNHDA, SQIVND (reference sequence). This CDR3 has 15 amino acids. In DNA, the CDR3 is TGTGCCAGTAGTATAGGCCAGGGCTCCCAAGAGACCCAGTACTTC. Its protein product is CASSIGQGSQETQYF.

This rearrangement joins TRBV19 to TRBJ1-2, with 9 bases aligning to TRBD1. V lost 2 bases, J lost 1 base, and 11 bases stayed unmatched. This CDR3 spans 18 amino acids. Germline V gives CDR1 LNHDA, CDR2 SQIVND (reference sequence). Here the CDR3 reads CASSIFGTGMMSNYGYTF. As DNA, the CDR3 is TGTGCCAGTAGTATATTCGGGACAGGGATGATGAGTAACTATGGCTACACCTTC.

V and J are TRBV4-3 and TRBJ2-7, with D perhaps given as TRBD1 or TRBD2 (6 bases each). With 0 bases removed from V and 5 bases from J, the gap between germline ends came to 14 bases. The germline CDR1 and CDR2 sequences are LGHNA and YSLEER. The CDR3 sequence is 15 residues long. The CDR3 nucleotides are TGCGCCAGCAGCCAAGATCTGGCCGGGGGCGACGAGCAGTACTTC. It yields the protein CASSQDLAGGDEQYF.

The chain couples TRBV6-4 to TRBJ1-2; 9 positions agree with TRBD1. The trim removed 6 bases at V and 9 bases at J, leaving 26 bases unmatched. Per germline, CDR1 MRHNA and CDR2 SNTAGT. The CDR3 runs 19 residues. DNA of the CDR3: TGTGCCAGCAGCCAACAGCTCGGGGCGACAGGGGGTGTACTAAAGAGCTACACCTTC. This sequence encodes CASSQQLGATGGVLKSYTF.